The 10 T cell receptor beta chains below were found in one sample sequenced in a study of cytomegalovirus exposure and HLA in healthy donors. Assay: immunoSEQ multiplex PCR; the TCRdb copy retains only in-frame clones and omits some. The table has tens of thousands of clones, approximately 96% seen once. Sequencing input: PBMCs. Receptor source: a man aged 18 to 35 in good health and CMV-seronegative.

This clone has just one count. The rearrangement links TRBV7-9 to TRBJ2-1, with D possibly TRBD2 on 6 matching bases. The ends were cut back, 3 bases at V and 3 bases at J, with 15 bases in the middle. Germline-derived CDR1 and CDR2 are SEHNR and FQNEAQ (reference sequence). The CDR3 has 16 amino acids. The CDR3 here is CASSFYNGGDYNEQFF. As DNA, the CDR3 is TGTGCCAGCAGCTTTTATAACGGCGGGGACTACAATGAGCAGTTCTTC.

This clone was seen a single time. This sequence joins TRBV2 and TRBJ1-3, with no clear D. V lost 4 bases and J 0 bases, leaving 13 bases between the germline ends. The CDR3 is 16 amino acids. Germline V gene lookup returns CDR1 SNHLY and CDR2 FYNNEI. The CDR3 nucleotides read TGTGCCAGCAGTGGGAGGCTTTTGTTCTCTGGAAACACCATATATTTT. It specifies CASSGRLLFSGNTIYF.

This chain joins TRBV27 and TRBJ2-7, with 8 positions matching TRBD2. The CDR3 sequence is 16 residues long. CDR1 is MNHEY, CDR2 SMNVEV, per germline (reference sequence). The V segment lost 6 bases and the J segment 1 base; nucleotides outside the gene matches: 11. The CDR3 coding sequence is TGTGCCAGCAGCCCGCTTTGGAGCGGGAGTTCCTACGAGCAGTACGTC. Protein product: CASSPLWSGSSYEQYV.

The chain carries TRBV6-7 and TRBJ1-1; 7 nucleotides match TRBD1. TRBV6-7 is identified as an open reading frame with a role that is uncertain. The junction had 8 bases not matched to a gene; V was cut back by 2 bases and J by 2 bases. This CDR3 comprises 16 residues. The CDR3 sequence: CASSYLTDRNNTEAFF. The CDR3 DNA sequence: TGTGCCAGCAGTTACCTTACGGACAGGAATAACACTGAAGCTTTCTTT.

As DNA, the CDR3 is TGTGCCAGTTGTCGGGACACAACCAGCTATGGCTACACCTTC. Encoded protein: CASCRDTTSYGYTF. The V and J genes are TRBV28 and TRBJ1-2; D is perhaps TRBD1 (6 bases). Trimming removed 9 bases from V and 4 bases from J, with 18 bases in between. There are 14 residues in the CDR3. The germline V gene encodes CDR1 MDHEN and CDR2 SYDVKM.

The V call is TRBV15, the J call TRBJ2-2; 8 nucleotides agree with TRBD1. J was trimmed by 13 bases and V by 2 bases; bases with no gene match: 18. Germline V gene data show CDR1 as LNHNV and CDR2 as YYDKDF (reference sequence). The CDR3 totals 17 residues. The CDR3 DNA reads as TGTGCCACCAGCAGATCCGGGTGGGACCAGGGGGCGGAGGGGCTGTTTTTT. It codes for CATSRSGWDQGAEGLFF.

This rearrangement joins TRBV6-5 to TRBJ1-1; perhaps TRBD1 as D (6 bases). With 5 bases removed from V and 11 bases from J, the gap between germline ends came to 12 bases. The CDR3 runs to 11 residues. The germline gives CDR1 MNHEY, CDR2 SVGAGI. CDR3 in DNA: TGTGCCAGCAGTACTACAGGGTTTGCTTTCTTT. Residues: CASSTTGFAFF.

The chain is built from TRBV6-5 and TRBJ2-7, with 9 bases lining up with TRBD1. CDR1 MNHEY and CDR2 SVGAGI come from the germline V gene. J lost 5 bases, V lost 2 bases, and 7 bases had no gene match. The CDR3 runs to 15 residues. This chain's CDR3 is CASSYRGQGNNEQYF. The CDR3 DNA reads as TGTGCCAGCAGTTACCGCGGACAGGGGAATAACGAGCAGTACTTC.

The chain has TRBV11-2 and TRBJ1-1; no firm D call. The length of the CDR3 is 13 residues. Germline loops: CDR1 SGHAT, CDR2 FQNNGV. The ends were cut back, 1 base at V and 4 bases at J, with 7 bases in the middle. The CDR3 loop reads CASSLVGSTEAFF. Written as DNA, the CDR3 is TGTGCCAGCAGCTTAGTCGGGTCCACTGAAGCTTTCTTT.

In DNA form, the CDR3 reads TGTGCCAGCACCTCAGGTACAGGGGGCATAGCTTCCTATGGCTACACCTTC. Encoded protein: CASTSGTGGIASYGYTF. This sequence joins TRBV28 and TRBJ1-2; 9 nucleotides align to TRBD1. V trimming: 7 bases; J trimming: 4 bases; junction bases outside the gene matches: 16. CDR1 and CDR2 from the germline V gene are MDHEN and SYDVKM. The CDR3 has 17 residues.